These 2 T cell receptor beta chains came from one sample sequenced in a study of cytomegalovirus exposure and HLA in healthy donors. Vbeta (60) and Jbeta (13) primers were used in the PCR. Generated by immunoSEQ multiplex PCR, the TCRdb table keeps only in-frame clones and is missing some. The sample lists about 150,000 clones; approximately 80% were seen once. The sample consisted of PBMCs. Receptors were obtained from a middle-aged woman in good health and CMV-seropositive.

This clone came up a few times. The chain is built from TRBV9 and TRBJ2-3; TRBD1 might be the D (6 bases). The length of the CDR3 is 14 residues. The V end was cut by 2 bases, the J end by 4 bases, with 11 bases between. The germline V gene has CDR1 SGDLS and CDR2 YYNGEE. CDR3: CASSVHHRADTQYF. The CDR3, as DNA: TGTGCCAGCAGCGTGCACCACAGGGCAGATACGCAGTATTTT.

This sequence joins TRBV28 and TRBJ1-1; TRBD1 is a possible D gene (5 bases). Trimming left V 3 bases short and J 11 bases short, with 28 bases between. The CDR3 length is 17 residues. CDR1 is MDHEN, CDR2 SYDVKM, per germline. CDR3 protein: CASSFVEGSSIAGGAFF. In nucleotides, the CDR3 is TGTGCCAGCAGTTTTGTTGAAGGTTCAAGTATAGCGGGGGGGGCTTTCTTT.